This T cell receptor (beta chain) emerged from a study of blood T cell repertoires in COVID-19. Germline V gene lookup returns CDR1 SEHNR and CDR2 FQNEAQ (reference sequence). The CDR3 is made up of 13 amino acids. V was pared by 6 bases and J by 7 bases, with 15 bases between. The table lists this clone with a count of one. Participants had their cohort set by participant-reported clinical history. The data were produced by immunoSEQ multiplex PCR, yet TCRdb's version contains in-frame clones alone and is incomplete. The sample has roughly 200,000 clones, roughly 90% seen once. This TCR came from a woman aged 25 to 39 who had been exposed to COVID-19. Specimen: PBMCs or T cells enriched from blood (not recorded which). The chain couples TRBV7-9 to TRBJ1-2; a possible D gene is TRBD1 (6 bases). CDR3 nucleotides: TGTGCCAGCAGAACTACAGGGTCGGGTGGCTACACCTTC. Amino acid sequence: CASRTTGSGGYTF.